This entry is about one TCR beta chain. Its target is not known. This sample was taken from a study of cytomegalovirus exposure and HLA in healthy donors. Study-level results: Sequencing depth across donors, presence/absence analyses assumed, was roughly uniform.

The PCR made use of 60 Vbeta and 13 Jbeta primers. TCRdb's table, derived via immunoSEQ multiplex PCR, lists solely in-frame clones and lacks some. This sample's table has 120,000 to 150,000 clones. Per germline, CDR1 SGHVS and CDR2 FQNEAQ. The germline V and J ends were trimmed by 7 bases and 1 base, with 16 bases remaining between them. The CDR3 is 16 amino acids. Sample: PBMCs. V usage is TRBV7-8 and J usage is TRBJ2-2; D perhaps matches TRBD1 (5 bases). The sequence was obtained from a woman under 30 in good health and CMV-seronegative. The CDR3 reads CASIPGNGVNTGELFF. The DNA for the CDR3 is TGTGCCAGCATCCCAGGGAACGGAGTGAACACCGGGGAGCTGTTTTTT.